This T cell receptor (beta chain) came from a study of T cell clonality in common variable immunodeficiency. Study-level findings and limits: Common variable immunodeficiency TCR beta sequences reportedly had fewer deletions and N-nucleotide insertions. CVID subjects had higher TCRbeta clonality than healthy controls, most marked in about a third.

CVID meant reduced serum IgG, IgA and/or IgM plus specific antibody deficiency. CVID subjects had received replacement immunoglobulin for at least one year. This clone came up a few times. Its target is unknown. The CDR3 end falls 3 residues outside the read, so it is completed with the germline J gene. J gave up 4 bases and V 4 bases, and 7 bases lay outside the gene matches. Germline V CDR1 and CDR2: SGHRS, YFSETQ. The CDR3 contains 15 residues. Equal genomic DNA amounts from CVID and control samples were sequenced. The repertoire was sequenced with immunoSEQ multiplex PCR; TCRdb's copy has only in-frame clones and lacks some. The repertoire consists of 25,000 to 35,000 clones, none detected only once.

The sample comprised peripheral blood mononuclear cells. The chain uses TRBV5-1 and TRBJ2-5; 10 bases agree with TRBD1. This clonotype originated in a human donor with common variable immunodeficiency. Incomplete CDR3 DNA: TGCGCCAGCAGCCCCCCGGGACAGGGGCGAGAGACC. Its protein product is CASSPPGQGRET. Given in full, the CDR3 is CASSPPGQGRETQYF.